One sample yielded the 18 T cell receptor beta chains listed below, sequenced in a study of blood T cell repertoires in COVID-19. TCRdb's table, derived via immunoSEQ multiplex PCR, lists solely in-frame clones and lacks some. The sample carries about 87,000 clones, about four fifths recorded once. Input material: peripheral blood. Receptor source: a woman in her seventies with acute or convalescent COVID-19.

This clone occurred once. The chain joins TRBV24-1 to TRBJ1-5; no clear D gene. Looked up from germline, CDR1 is KGHDR and CDR2 is SFDVKD. Trimming removed 4 bases at V and 0 bases at J, with 6 bases between. The CDR3 length is 14 residues. The CDR3 here is CATSDEFSNQPQHF. CDR3 sequence (DNA): TGTGCCACCAGTGACGAGTTTAGCAATCAGCCCCAGCATTTT.

The chain has TRBV11-2 and TRBJ2-2; D might be TRBD2 (6 bases). The germline CDR1 and CDR2 sequences are SGHAT and FQNNGV. Trimming cost V 2 bases and J 2 bases, with 12 bases left between them. This CDR3 is built from 16 residues. DNA of the CDR3: TGTGCCAGCAGCTTAATGGAGGGGCTTAACACCGGGGAGCTGTTTTTT. This translates into CASSLMEGLNTGELFF.

This clone came up a few times. The rearrangement uses TRBV4-1 and TRBJ1-1; no firm D call. The CDR3 is 11 amino acids. Deletions cut 4 bases from V and 8 bases from J, with 8 bases between. Germline V lookup: CDR1 MGHRA, CDR2 YSYEKL. The CDR3: CASSRQSEAFF. The DNA of the CDR3 is TGCGCCAGCAGCCGACAATCCGAAGCTTTCTTT.

The V and J genes are TRBV5-1 and TRBJ2-2, with a tentative D call TRBD2 (6 bases). The V and J ends lost 2 bases and 10 bases respectively, with 24 bases between them. This CDR3 contains 17 residues. Germline V gene lookup returns CDR1 SGHRS and CDR2 YFSETQ. The CDR3 nucleotides are TGCGCCAGCAGCTTCACCGGGACTCCAATCGGGTTAGAGGAGCTGTTTTTT. Its protein is CASSFTGTPIGLEELFF.

V is TRBV4-1 and J is TRBJ1-1; no clear D. The germline V gene has CDR1 MGHRA and CDR2 YSYEKL. Trimming pared 4 bases from V and 4 bases from J, leaving 13 bases between. This CDR3 spans 14 amino acids. The CDR3 nucleotides are TGCGCCAGCAGCCCAACCGTAGGACTCACTGAAGCTTTCTTT. Amino acids: CASSPTVGLTEAFF.

With regard to this clone: Other DNA sequences in the sample encode the same CDR3. The chain combines TRBV5-1 with TRBJ2-1; no clear D. V lost 0 bases and J lost 0, with 7 bases in between. The germline CDR1 and CDR2 sequences are SGHRS and YFSETQ. CDR3 length: 15 residues. DNA for the CDR3: TGCGCCAGCAGCTTGGCACGGAGCTCCTACAATGAGCAGTTCTTC. It yields the protein CASSLARSSYNEQFF.

The chain uses TRBV2 and TRBJ1-4, with D hard to call. CDR1 and CDR2 from the germline V gene are SNHLY and FYNNEI. V shed 6 bases and J shed 3 bases, with 14 bases lying between them. CDR3 length equals 15 residues. The CDR3 is CASSANSMSNEKLFF. The CDR3 nucleotides read TGTGCCAGCAGCGCGAACTCTATGTCTAATGAAAAACTGTTTTTT.

V is TRBV5-5 and J is TRBJ2-1, with 11 bases identical to TRBD2. The V segment lost 0 bases and the J segment 3 bases; nucleotides outside the gene matches: 8. Germline CDR1 SGHKS, CDR2 YYEKEE (reference sequence). The CDR3 runs 18 residues. CDR3 sequence (DNA): TGTGCCAGCAGCTTGGCGCTAGCGGGGGGCTACGACTACAATGAGCAGTTCTTC. Translated, it gives CASSLALAGGYDYNEQFF.

The DNA for the CDR3 is TGCAGTGCTAAAAAGCCTGACAGGCAGCATTTT. This codes for CSAKKPDRQHF. The gene calls are TRBV20-1 and TRBJ1-5; maybe TRBD1 (6 bases). V lost 4 bases and J 13 bases, leaving 14 bases between the germline ends. Germline values: CDR1 DFQATT, CDR2 SNEGSKA (reference sequence). The CDR3 runs to 11 residues.

The chain links TRBV2 to TRBJ1-5; D perhaps matches TRBD1 (6 bases). Germline values: CDR1 SNHLY, CDR2 FYNNEI. Trimming took 6 bases from V and 6 from J, leaving 18 bases between them. There are 15 residues in the CDR3. The CDR3: CASSESGTPPQPQHF. The CDR3, as DNA: TGTGCCAGCAGCGAGAGCGGGACACCTCCTCAGCCCCAGCATTTT.

The rearrangement links TRBV12-3 or TRBV12-4 to TRBJ2-7, with TRBD2 as a possible D gene (5 bases). V was clipped by 8 bases and J by 7 bases, with 12 bases between them. The CDR3 is 11 amino acids. CDR3 sequence reads: CASGQPGEQYF. The CDR3 bases are TGTGCCAGCGGTCAACCGGGGGAGCAGTACTTC.

The rearrangement joins TRBV7-9 to TRBJ2-6; 8 bases are shared with TRBD1. Trimming removed 8 bases from V and 4 bases from J; junction bases left unmatched: 10. Germline values: CDR1 SEHNR, CDR2 FQNEAQ (reference sequence). CDR3 length: 16 residues. The CDR3 sequence: CASGEGQGAGANVLTF. CDR3 DNA sequence: TGTGCCAGCGGGGAAGGACAGGGCGCCGGGGCCAACGTCCTGACTTTC.

V gene TRBV7-8 combines with J gene TRBJ1-6, with a tentative D call TRBD1 (6 bases). Looked up from germline, CDR1 is SGHVS and CDR2 is FQNEAQ. The CDR3 has 13 residues. Trimming stripped 9 bases from V and 10 bases from J, with 16 bases between. The CDR3 protein is CASSLGGGSPLHF. CDR3 coding DNA: TGTGCCAGTTCCTTGGGGGGGGGCTCACCCCTCCACTTT.

This rearrangement joins TRBV10-3 to TRBJ2-3; no reliable D call. Germline V gene lookup returns CDR1 ENHRY and CDR2 SYGVKD. The CDR3 covers 14 residues. Between the trimmed V and J ends, which lost 0 bases and 5 bases, there was a span of 9 bases. The CDR3 sequence: CAISESELLDTQYF. In nucleotides, the CDR3 is TGTGCCATCAGTGAGTCGGAGTTGTTAGATACGCAGTATTTT.

This chain connects TRBV19 to TRBJ1-2, with TRBD1 identical over 7 bases. The CDR3 extends over 14 amino acids. From germline, CDR1 is LNHDA and CDR2 SQIVND (reference sequence). J gave up 8 bases and V 3 bases, and 9 bases lay outside the gene matches. Here the CDR3 reads CASSIETGAVGYTF. The DNA of the CDR3 is TGTGCCAGTAGTATTGAAACAGGGGCGGTAGGCTACACCTTC. The variable domain in full, completed from reference TRBV19 and TRBJ1-2, reads DGGITQSPKYLFRKEGQNVTLSCEQNLNHDAMYWYRQDPGQGLRLIYYSQIVNDFQKGDIAEGYSVSREKKESFPLTVTSAQKNPTAFYLCASSIETGAVGYTFGSGTRLTVV.

J is TRBJ2-7 and V is TRBV7-3, with a weak D call TRBD2 (5 bases). Per the germline V gene, CDR1 is SGHTA and CDR2 is FQGTGA. V shed 2 bases and J shed 6 bases, with 11 bases lying between them. The CDR3 is 13 amino acids. The CDR3 nucleotides read TGTGCCAGCAGCTTATCGCCGGGATCCGAGCAGTACTTC. Protein: CASSLSPGSEQYF.

The rearrangement joins TRBV30 to TRBJ1-2; 7 bases align to TRBD1. Germline V gene lookup returns CDR1 GTSNPN and CDR2 SVGIG (reference sequence). CDR3 size: 15 residues. V dropped 1 base and J dropped 7; count of bases not matched to a gene: 12. The CDR3 is CAWSGGRQGRIGYTF. In nucleotides, the CDR3 is TGTGCCTGGAGTGGAGGGAGACAGGGACGTATTGGCTACACCTTC.

The chain links TRBV2 to TRBJ1-1; D not resolved. This CDR3 comprises 15 residues. Trimming took off 1 base at V and 3 bases at J, with 12 bases between the two ends. Germline-derived CDR1 and CDR2 are SNHLY and FYNNEI. For the CDR3, the DNA is TGTGCCAGCAGTGAAGGTGGGAGTAGGTACACTGAAGCTTTCTTT. It specifies CASSEGGSRYTEAFF.